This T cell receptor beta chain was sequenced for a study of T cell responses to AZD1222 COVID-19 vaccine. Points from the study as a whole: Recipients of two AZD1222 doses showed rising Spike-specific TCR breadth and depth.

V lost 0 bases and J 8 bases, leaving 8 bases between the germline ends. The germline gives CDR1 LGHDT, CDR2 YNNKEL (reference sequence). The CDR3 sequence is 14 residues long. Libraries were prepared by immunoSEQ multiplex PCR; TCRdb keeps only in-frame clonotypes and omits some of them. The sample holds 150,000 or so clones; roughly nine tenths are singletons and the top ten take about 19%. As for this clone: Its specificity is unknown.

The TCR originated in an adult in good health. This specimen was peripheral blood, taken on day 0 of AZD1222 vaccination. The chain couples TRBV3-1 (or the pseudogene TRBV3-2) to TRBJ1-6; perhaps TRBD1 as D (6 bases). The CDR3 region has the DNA TGTGCCAGCAGCCAAGAAAGGGGGGATTCACCCCTCCACTTT. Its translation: CASSQERGDSPLHF.